The clone carrying this T cell receptor (beta chain) occurred many times. CDR1 and CDR2 (germline): MDHEN, SYDVKM. V was cut by 5 bases and J by 6 bases, with 15 bases left in between. This CDR3 is built from 14 residues. Time point of the sample: longitudinal time-point 1 (baseline). This record belongs to a study of neurological immune-mediated disorders. One entry per CDR3 protein, called by TCRdb with MiXCR from the 5' RACE reads. The sample gives 71,000 or so distinct CDR3 sequences, about an eighth of which show up once; 4.6% is in the top ten. The chain combines TRBV28 with TRBJ2-3, with D possibly matching TRBD1 (6 bases). Sequencing was done on a sample of PBMCs. This receptor was identified in a female donor with HTLV-1-associated myelopathy (HAM/TSP). CDR3: CASSPASTGDTQYF. The CDR3 region has the DNA TGTGCCAGCAGTCCCGCATCAACAGGGGATACGCAGTATTTT.